The present T cell receptor beta chain was sequenced within a study of cytomegalovirus exposure and HLA in healthy donors. Study context: Out of about 180 million T cells, an earlier analysis found roughly 110 million unique TCR beta sequences in total. Study findings and constraints: Researchers had no immune exposure information except CMV serostatus available. TCR beta chains associated with HLA were, in a later analysis, more clonally expanded than equally common others.

The donors (healthy individuals) were bone marrow donors. Only a few counts were recorded for this clone. The antigen is not known. Vbeta (60) and Jbeta (13) primers were used in the PCR. TCRdb's copy holds only in-frame clones and misses some; the assay was immunoSEQ multiplex PCR. Of some 140,000 clones in the sample, approximately 80% were seen once. Germline CDR1 reads ENHRY; CDR2 reads SYGVKD. Trimming removed 5 bases from V and 2 bases from J; junction bases left unmatched: 8. The length of the CDR3 is 16 residues. J is TRBJ2-1 and V is TRBV10-3, with 8 bases aligning to TRBD2. The receptor's source is a man younger than 45 in good health and CMV-seronegative. The specimen was PBMCs. CDR3 coding DNA: TGTGCCATCAGTTCCATACTAGCGGAGACCTACAATGAGCAGTTCTTC. Protein sequence: CAISSILAETYNEQFF.